Listed below are T cell receptor beta chains from one sample, sequenced in a study of shared clonotypes between healthy human individuals. Generated by immunoSEQ multiplex PCR, the TCRdb table keeps only in-frame clones and is missing some. The sample has about 870,000 clones, about 91% seen once; the top ten hold around 24%. The sequenced sample was naive CD8+ T cells sorted from blood. These receptors all stem from a man aged 25-45 years in good health. Each CDR3 is given with its conserved first and last residue. The order of the fields is clone size, D gene, J gene, V gene, CDR3 protein, CDR3 DNA. The D gene is left open where the match is weak. Only some rows state a clone size, as once, few, many or a class for expanded clones.

abundance: .
d_gene: TRBD2
j_gene: TRBJ2-1
v_gene: TRBV11-2
CDR3aa: CASSLGAGGYNEQFF
CDR3nt: TGTGCCAGCAGCTTAGGAGCGGGAGGGTACAATGAGCAGTTCTTC

abundance: .
d_gene: .
j_gene: TRBJ2-7
v_gene: TRBV4-2
CDR3aa: CASTAVPGTTYEQYF
CDR3nt: TGTGCCAGCACGGCGGTTCCCGGGACAACCTACGAGCAGTACTTC

abundance: once
d_gene: TRBD2
j_gene: TRBJ2-3
v_gene: TRBV5-5
CDR3aa: CASSPRGVSGSLTDTQYF
CDR3nt: TGTGCCAGCAGCCCTAGGGGGGTTAGCGGGAGTTTGACAGATACGCAGTATTTT

abundance: .
d_gene: .
j_gene: TRBJ2-3
v_gene: TRBV6-4
CDR3aa: CASSERPSTDTQYF
CDR3nt: TGTGCCAGCAGTGAAAGACCTAGCACAGATACGCAGTATTTT

abundance: .
d_gene: .
j_gene: TRBJ2-1
v_gene: TRBV21-1
CDR3aa: CASSKGNSGRDNEQFF
CDR3nt: TGTGCCAGCAGCAAAGGAAATAGCGGGAGGGACAATGAGCAGTTCTTC

abundance: .
d_gene: .
j_gene: TRBJ2-7
v_gene: TRBV7-9
CDR3aa: CASSPVVTSSYEQYF
CDR3nt: TGTGCCAGCAGCCCTGTAGTTACGTCCTCCTACGAGCAGTACTTC

abundance: .
d_gene: .
j_gene: TRBJ2-1
v_gene: TRBV6-6
CDR3aa: CASSPSHRQSEQFF
CDR3nt: TGTGCCAGCAGCCCCTCACATCGACAAAGTGAGCAGTTCTTC

abundance: .
d_gene: .
j_gene: TRBJ1-2
v_gene: TRBV9
CDR3aa: CASSVASIFYGYTF
CDR3nt: TGTGCCAGCAGCGTAGCCTCCATCTTCTATGGCTACACCTTC

abundance: .
d_gene: .
j_gene: TRBJ2-5
v_gene: TRBV7-9
CDR3aa: CASSLGGEPRTQYF
CDR3nt: TGTGCCAGCAGCTTAGGGGGGGAGCCCAGGACCCAGTACTTC

abundance: .
d_gene: .
j_gene: TRBJ2-2
v_gene: TRBV27
CDR3aa: CASSLFPGRPNTGELFF
CDR3nt: TGTGCCAGCAGTTTATTCCCCGGGAGACCGAACACCGGGGAGCTGTTTTTT

abundance: .
d_gene: .
j_gene: TRBJ2-3
v_gene: TRBV7-8
CDR3aa: CASSLAWALSLATDTQYF
CDR3nt: TGTGCCAGCAGCTTAGCTTGGGCACTCTCTTTGGCCACAGATACGCAGTATTTT

abundance: .
d_gene: .
j_gene: TRBJ2-7
v_gene: TRBV5-1
CDR3aa: CASSFRWGSYEQYF
CDR3nt: TGCGCCAGCAGCTTCCGGTGGGGGAGCTACGAGCAGTACTTC

abundance: .
d_gene: TRBD1
j_gene: TRBJ1-1
v_gene: TRBV12-5
CDR3aa: CASGQDRGGTEAFF
CDR3nt: TGTGCTAGTGGCCAGGACAGGGGAGGCACTGAAGCTTTCTTT

abundance: .
d_gene: .
j_gene: TRBJ2-1
v_gene: TRBV27
CDR3aa: CASSIGWNEQFF
CDR3nt: TGTGCCAGCAGTATCGGATGGAATGAGCAGTTCTTC

abundance: .
d_gene: TRBD1
j_gene: TRBJ2-2
v_gene: TRBV6-4
CDR3aa: CASSARGQGTGELFF
CDR3nt: TGTGCCAGCAGTGCCCGGGGACAGGGGACCGGGGAGCTGTTTTTT

abundance: .
d_gene: .
j_gene: TRBJ2-1
v_gene: TRBV7-9
CDR3aa: CASSFQGTGNEQFF
CDR3nt: TGTGCCAGCAGCTTCCAGGGAACGGGGAATGAGCAGTTCTTC

abundance: .
d_gene: .
j_gene: TRBJ2-1
v_gene: TRBV27
CDR3aa: CASSFTPSPHNEQFF
CDR3nt: TGTGCCAGCAGTTTCACCCCCTCGCCCCACAATGAGCAGTTCTTC

abundance: .
d_gene: TRBD1
j_gene: TRBJ2-7
v_gene: TRBV9
CDR3aa: CASSWDSLSYEQYF
CDR3nt: TGTGCCAGCAGCTGGGACAGCCTTTCCTACGAGCAGTACTTC

abundance: .
d_gene: .
j_gene: TRBJ2-2
v_gene: TRBV15
CDR3aa: CATSRGPERPNTGELFF
CDR3nt: TGTGCCACCAGCAGGGGACCGGAACGGCCGAACACCGGGGAGCTGTTTTTT

abundance: once
d_gene: .
j_gene: TRBJ2-2
v_gene: TRBV7-6
CDR3aa: CASSLAQGNPNTGELFF
CDR3nt: TGTGCCAGCAGCTTAGCACAGGGAAATCCGAACACCGGGGAGCTGTTTTTT

abundance: .
d_gene: .
j_gene: TRBJ1-5
v_gene: TRBV7-8
CDR3aa: CASSLSNQPQHF
CDR3nt: TGTGCCAGCAGCTTAAGTAATCAGCCCCAGCATTTT

abundance: .
d_gene: TRBD1
j_gene: TRBJ2-5
v_gene: TRBV11-2
CDR3aa: CASRDRAGETQYF
CDR3nt: TGTGCCAGCCGGGACAGGGCGGGGGAGACCCAGTACTTC

abundance: .
d_gene: .
j_gene: TRBJ1-3
v_gene: TRBV11-2
CDR3aa: CASSLGPYGGQYGNTIYF
CDR3nt: TGTGCCAGCAGCTTAGGACCCTATGGGGGCCAGTATGGAAACACCATATATTTT

abundance: .
d_gene: TRBD2
j_gene: TRBJ2-7
v_gene: TRBV27
CDR3aa: CASSSGTSVSDEQYF
CDR3nt: TGTGCCAGCAGTTCCGGGACTAGCGTAAGCGACGAGCAGTACTTC

abundance: few
d_gene: TRBD2
j_gene: TRBJ2-1
v_gene: TRBV29-1
CDR3aa: CSVEGLAGENEQFF
CDR3nt: TGCAGCGTTGAGGGACTAGCGGGAGAAAATGAGCAGTTCTTC

abundance: once
d_gene: TRBD1
j_gene: TRBJ1-1
v_gene: TRBV4-3
CDR3aa: CASSPGTEPEAFF
CDR3nt: TGCGCCAGCAGCCCTGGGACAGAACCTGAAGCTTTCTTT

abundance: .
d_gene: .
j_gene: TRBJ2-7
v_gene: TRBV10-1
CDR3aa: CASSDARDKRYPYEQYF
CDR3nt: TGCGCCAGCAGTGATGCCAGGGATAAGCGTTACCCCTACGAGCAGTACTTC

abundance: .
d_gene: TRBD2
j_gene: TRBJ2-7
v_gene: TRBV9
CDR3aa: CASSSGRAYGEQYF
CDR3nt: TGTGCCAGCAGCAGCGGGAGGGCCTACGGCGAGCAGTACTTC

abundance: few
d_gene: .
j_gene: TRBJ2-7
v_gene: TRBV28
CDR3aa: CASSLGRTYEQYF
CDR3nt: TGTGCCAGCAGTTTGGGCCGGACTTACGAGCAGTACTTC

abundance: once
d_gene: TRBD1
j_gene: TRBJ2-1
v_gene: TRBV28
CDR3aa: CASKEQGADEQFF
CDR3nt: TGTGCCAGCAAGGAACAGGGGGCCGATGAGCAGTTCTTC

abundance: .
d_gene: .
j_gene: TRBJ1-5
v_gene: TRBV6-6
CDR3aa: CASSLETRGNQPQHF
CDR3nt: TGTGCCAGCAGTTTAGAAACCCGCGGCAATCAGCCCCAGCATTTT

abundance: .
d_gene: TRBD2
j_gene: TRBJ2-1
v_gene: TRBV10-1
CDR3aa: CASSERSGKGYNEQFF
CDR3nt: TGCGCCAGCAGTGAGCGTAGCGGGAAAGGGTACAATGAGCAGTTCTTC

abundance: .
d_gene: .
j_gene: TRBJ2-7
v_gene: TRBV5-8
CDR3aa: CADSGLSYEQYF
CDR3nt: TGTGCCGACTCGGGACTTTCCTACGAGCAGTACTTC

abundance: .
d_gene: TRBD1
j_gene: TRBJ2-3
v_gene: TRBV5-8
CDR3aa: CASSPGQALGITDTQYF
CDR3nt: TGTGCCAGCAGCCCCGGACAGGCCTTAGGTATCACAGATACGCAGTATTTT

abundance: .
d_gene: TRBD1
j_gene: TRBJ1-1
v_gene: TRBV11-2
CDR3aa: CASSLRRGINTEAFF
CDR3nt: TGTGCCAGCAGCCTCCGCAGGGGGATCAACACTGAAGCTTTCTTT

abundance: .
d_gene: TRBD1
j_gene: TRBJ1-2
v_gene: TRBV4-1
CDR3aa: CASSQERTGGGNYGYTF
CDR3nt: TGCGCCAGCAGCCAAGAGAGGACAGGAGGGGGAAACTATGGCTACACCTTC

abundance: .
d_gene: TRBD2
j_gene: TRBJ2-7
v_gene: TRBV11-2
CDR3aa: CASAGGPSFEYYEQYF
CDR3nt: TGTGCCAGCGCGGGAGGGCCGTCTTTCGAGTACTACGAGCAGTACTTC

abundance: .
d_gene: .
j_gene: TRBJ2-7
v_gene: TRBV4-2
CDR3aa: CASSPKWDSPYEQYF
CDR3nt: TGTGCCAGCAGCCCCAAATGGGACTCACCCTACGAGCAGTACTTC

abundance: .
d_gene: .
j_gene: TRBJ1-1
v_gene: TRBV2
CDR3aa: CASSADSLNTEAFF
CDR3nt: TGTGCCAGCAGCGCGGACAGCTTGAACACTGAAGCTTTCTTT

abundance: once
d_gene: .
j_gene: TRBJ2-3
v_gene: TRBV7-9
CDR3aa: CASSLDDSSKSTDTQYF
CDR3nt: TGTGCCAGCAGCTTAGATGACAGCTCAAAAAGCACAGATACGCAGTATTTT

abundance: .
d_gene: TRBD2
j_gene: TRBJ2-5
v_gene: TRBV2
CDR3aa: CASSELREGRETQYF
CDR3nt: TGTGCCAGCAGTGAGCTCCGGGAGGGCAGGGAGACCCAGTACTTC

abundance: .
d_gene: TRBD1
j_gene: TRBJ2-5
v_gene: TRBV9
CDR3aa: CASSVGREQGFGETQYF
CDR3nt: TGTGCCAGCAGCGTAGGTAGGGAACAGGGGTTCGGAGAGACCCAGTACTTC

abundance: .
d_gene: TRBD1
j_gene: TRBJ2-2
v_gene: TRBV6-5
CDR3aa: CASSYIGGPTGELFF
CDR3nt: TGTGCCAGCAGTTATATAGGGGGCCCGACCGGGGAGCTGTTTTTT

abundance: .
d_gene: .
j_gene: TRBJ2-1
v_gene: TRBV27
CDR3aa: CASSLQGSFTLDNEQFF
CDR3nt: TGTGCCAGCAGTTTACAAGGGTCCTTTACCCTTGACAATGAGCAGTTCTTC

abundance: .
d_gene: TRBD1
j_gene: TRBJ1-1
v_gene: TRBV20-1
CDR3aa: CSGQGVTEAFF
CDR3nt: TGCAGCGGACAGGGAGTAACTGAAGCTTTCTTT

abundance: .
d_gene: .
j_gene: TRBJ1-5
v_gene: TRBV6-6
CDR3aa: CASRRPGPRTQPQHF
CDR3nt: TGTGCCAGCAGGAGACCGGGACCCAGGACCCAGCCCCAGCATTTT

abundance: .
d_gene: .
j_gene: TRBJ2-7
v_gene: TRBV21-1
CDR3aa: CASSKGQVAYEQYF
CDR3nt: TGTGCCAGCAGCAAGGGACAGGTCGCCTACGAGCAGTACTTC

abundance: .
d_gene: .
j_gene: TRBJ1-5
v_gene: TRBV9
CDR3aa: CASSVGGTRYSNQPQHF
CDR3nt: TGTGCCAGCAGCGTAGGGGGGACACGCTATAGCAATCAGCCCCAGCATTTT

abundance: .
d_gene: TRBD2
j_gene: TRBJ2-1
v_gene: TRBV7-9
CDR3aa: CASSGSGLASGSLGQFF
CDR3nt: TGTGCCAGCAGCGGGTCCGGTTTGGCTAGCGGGAGCCTAGGGCAGTTCTTC

abundance: .
d_gene: .
j_gene: TRBJ2-7
v_gene: TRBV14
CDR3aa: CASSQATTGPYEQYF
CDR3nt: TGTGCCAGCAGCCAAGCCACCACTGGACCCTACGAGCAGTACTTC

abundance: .
d_gene: .
j_gene: TRBJ1-4
v_gene: TRBV25-1
CDR3aa: CASSDMALNEKLFF
CDR3nt: TGTGCCAGCAGCGACATGGCTCTTAATGAAAAACTGTTTTTT

abundance: once
d_gene: TRBD1
j_gene: TRBJ2-5
v_gene: TRBV14
CDR3aa: CASSPGQAQETQYF
CDR3nt: TGTGCCAGCAGCCCAGGACAGGCACAAGAGACCCAGTACTTC

abundance: .
d_gene: .
j_gene: TRBJ2-7
v_gene: TRBV5-6
CDR3aa: CASSFHSWDNHYEQYF
CDR3nt: TGTGCCAGCAGCTTTCATTCGTGGGACAACCACTACGAGCAGTACTTC

abundance: .
d_gene: .
j_gene: TRBJ1-1
v_gene: TRBV2
CDR3aa: CASTQGEVEAFF
CDR3nt: TGTGCCAGCACCCAAGGGGAGGTTGAAGCTTTCTTT

abundance: once
d_gene: .
j_gene: TRBJ2-3
v_gene: TRBV25-1
CDR3aa: CASSALSLASTDTQYF
CDR3nt: TGTGCCAGCAGTGCGCTGAGCCTAGCATCCACAGATACGCAGTATTTT

abundance: .
d_gene: TRBD2
j_gene: TRBJ2-7
v_gene: TRBV5-1
CDR3aa: CASNVLAGGEYEQYF
CDR3nt: TGCGCCAGCAACGTATTAGCGGGAGGGGAATACGAGCAGTACTTC

abundance: .
d_gene: TRBD1
j_gene: TRBJ1-1
v_gene: TRBV28
CDR3aa: CASGWDRGSGAFF
CDR3nt: TGTGCCAGCGGATGGGACAGAGGGAGTGGAGCTTTCTTT

abundance: .
d_gene: .
j_gene: TRBJ2-7
v_gene: TRBV10-1
CDR3aa: CASSEGTGGAYEQYF
CDR3nt: TGCGCCAGCAGTGAAGGAACAGGCGGCGCCTACGAGCAGTACTTC

abundance: .
d_gene: TRBD1
j_gene: TRBJ2-1
v_gene: TRBV7-2
CDR3aa: CASSTDRANEQFF
CDR3nt: TGTGCCAGCAGCACAGACAGGGCCAATGAGCAGTTCTTC